This T cell receptor (beta chain) is drawn from a study of regulatory T cells. This clone came up once. The target antigen is unknown. The PCR used 52 TRBV and 13 TRBJ primers. TCRdb keeps only in-frame clones here, not all; method: immunoSEQ multiplex PCR. Here the sample spans around 16,000 clones, about 79% being singletons. Study results and caveats: In patients, unique TRB V-J pairs were restricted and V/J usage skewed, especially in Tregs. Hydrophobic residues at CDR3 positions 6 and 7 were enriched in conventional CD4+ T cells of CD3G-deficient patients.

A couple of CD3G-deficient patients had more severe autoimmunity; all had some. Patients aged 2 to 39 years had fewer naive T cells. CD4+ T cells were divided by sorting: CD25-high CD127-low Tregs, CD25-low CD127-high conventional cells. V was clipped by 4 bases and J by 5 bases; unmatched bases: 4. The CDR3 is made up of 14 amino acids. The germline CDR1 and CDR2 sequences are SGHRS and YFSETQ. The V gene is TRBV5-1, the J gene TRBJ1-4; TRBD1 matches 8 bases. The receptor comes from a young adult with CD3G deficiency. Material for sequencing was conventional CD4+ T cells sorted from blood. The chain's CDR3 is CASSPGQVNEKLFF. The CDR3 region has the DNA TGCGCCAGCAGCCCGGGACAGGTGAATGAAAAACTGTTTTTT.